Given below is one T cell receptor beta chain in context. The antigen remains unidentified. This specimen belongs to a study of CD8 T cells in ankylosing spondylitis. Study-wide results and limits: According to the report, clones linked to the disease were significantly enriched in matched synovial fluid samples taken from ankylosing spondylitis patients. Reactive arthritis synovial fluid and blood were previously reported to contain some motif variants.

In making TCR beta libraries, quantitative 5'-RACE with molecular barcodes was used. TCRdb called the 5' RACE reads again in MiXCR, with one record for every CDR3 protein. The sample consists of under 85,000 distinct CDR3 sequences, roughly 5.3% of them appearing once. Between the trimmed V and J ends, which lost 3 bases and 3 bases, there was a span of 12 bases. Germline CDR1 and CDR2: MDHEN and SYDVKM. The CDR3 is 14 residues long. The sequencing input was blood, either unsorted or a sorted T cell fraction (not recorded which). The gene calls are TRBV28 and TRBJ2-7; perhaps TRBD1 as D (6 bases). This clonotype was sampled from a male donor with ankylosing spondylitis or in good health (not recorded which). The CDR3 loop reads CASSLGHRVYEQYF. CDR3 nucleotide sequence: TGTGCCAGCAGTTTGGGCCACAGGGTCTACGAGCAGTACTTC.